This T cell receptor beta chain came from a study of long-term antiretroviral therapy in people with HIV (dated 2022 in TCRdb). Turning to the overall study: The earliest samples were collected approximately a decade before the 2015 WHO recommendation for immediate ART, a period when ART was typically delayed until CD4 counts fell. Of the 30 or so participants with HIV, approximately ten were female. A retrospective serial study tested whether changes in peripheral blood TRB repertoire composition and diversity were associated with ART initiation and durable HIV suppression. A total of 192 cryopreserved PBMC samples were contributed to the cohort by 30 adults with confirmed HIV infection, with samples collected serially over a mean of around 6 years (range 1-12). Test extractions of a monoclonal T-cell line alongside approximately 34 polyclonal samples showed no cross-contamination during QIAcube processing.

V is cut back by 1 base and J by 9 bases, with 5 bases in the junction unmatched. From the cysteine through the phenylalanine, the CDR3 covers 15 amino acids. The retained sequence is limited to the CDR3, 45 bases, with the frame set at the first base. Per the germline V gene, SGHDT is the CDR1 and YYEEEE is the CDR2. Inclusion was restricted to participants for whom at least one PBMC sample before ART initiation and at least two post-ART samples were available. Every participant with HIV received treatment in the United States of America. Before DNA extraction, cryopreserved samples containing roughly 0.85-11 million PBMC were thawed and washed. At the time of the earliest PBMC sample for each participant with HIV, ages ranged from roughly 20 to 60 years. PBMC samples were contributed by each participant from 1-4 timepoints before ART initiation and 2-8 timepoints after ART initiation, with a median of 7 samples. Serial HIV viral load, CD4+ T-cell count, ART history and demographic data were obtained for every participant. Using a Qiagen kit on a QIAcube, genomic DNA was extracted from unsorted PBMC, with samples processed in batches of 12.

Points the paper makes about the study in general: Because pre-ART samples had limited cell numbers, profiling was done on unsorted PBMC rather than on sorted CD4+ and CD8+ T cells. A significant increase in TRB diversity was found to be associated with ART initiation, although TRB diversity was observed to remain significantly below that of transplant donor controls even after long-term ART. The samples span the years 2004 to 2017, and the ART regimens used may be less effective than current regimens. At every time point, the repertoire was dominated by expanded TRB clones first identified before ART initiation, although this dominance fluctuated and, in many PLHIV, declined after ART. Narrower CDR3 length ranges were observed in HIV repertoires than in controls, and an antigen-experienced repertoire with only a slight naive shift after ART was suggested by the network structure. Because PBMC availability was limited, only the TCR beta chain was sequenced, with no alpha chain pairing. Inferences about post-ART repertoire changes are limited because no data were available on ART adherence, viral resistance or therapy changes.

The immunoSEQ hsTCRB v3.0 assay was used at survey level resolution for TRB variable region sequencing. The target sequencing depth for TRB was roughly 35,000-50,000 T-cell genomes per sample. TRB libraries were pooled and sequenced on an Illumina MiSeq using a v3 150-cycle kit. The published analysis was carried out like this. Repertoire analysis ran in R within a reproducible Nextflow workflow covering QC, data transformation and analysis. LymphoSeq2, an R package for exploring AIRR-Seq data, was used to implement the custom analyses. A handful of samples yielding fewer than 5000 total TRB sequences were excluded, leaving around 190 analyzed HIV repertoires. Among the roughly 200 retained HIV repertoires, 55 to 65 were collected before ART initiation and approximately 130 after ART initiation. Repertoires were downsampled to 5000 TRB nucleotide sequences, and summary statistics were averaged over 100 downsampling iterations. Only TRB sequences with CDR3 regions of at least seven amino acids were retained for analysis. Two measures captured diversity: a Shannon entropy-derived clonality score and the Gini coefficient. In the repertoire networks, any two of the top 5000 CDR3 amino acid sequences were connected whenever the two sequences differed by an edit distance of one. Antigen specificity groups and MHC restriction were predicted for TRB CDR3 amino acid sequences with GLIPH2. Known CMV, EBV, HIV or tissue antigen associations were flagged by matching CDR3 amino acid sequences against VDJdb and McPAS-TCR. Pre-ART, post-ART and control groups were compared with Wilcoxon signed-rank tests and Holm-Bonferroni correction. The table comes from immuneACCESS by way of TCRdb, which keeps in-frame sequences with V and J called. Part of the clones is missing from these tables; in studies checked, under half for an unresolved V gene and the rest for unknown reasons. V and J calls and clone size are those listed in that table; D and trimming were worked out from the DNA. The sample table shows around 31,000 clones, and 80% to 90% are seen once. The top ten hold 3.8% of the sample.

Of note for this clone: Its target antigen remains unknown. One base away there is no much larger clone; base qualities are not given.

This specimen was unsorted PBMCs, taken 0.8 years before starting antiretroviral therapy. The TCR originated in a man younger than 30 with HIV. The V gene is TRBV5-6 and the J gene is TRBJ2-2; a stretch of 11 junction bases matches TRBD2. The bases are TGTGCCAGCAGCTTGTTTAGCGGGGGGGCCTGGGAGCTGTTTTTT. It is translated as CASSLFSGGAWELFF.